Below are 26 T cell receptor beta chains sequenced from a single sample in a study of cytomegalovirus exposure and HLA in healthy donors. The primer mix had 60 Vbeta and 13 Jbeta primers. Generated by immunoSEQ multiplex PCR, the TCRdb table keeps only in-frame clones and is missing some. This repertoire shows 150,000 to 190,000 clones, around 82% found once; its top ten account for 6.5% to 7.5%. The sequencing sample was made of PBMCs. These receptors all stem from a woman aged 45 to 65 in good health and CMV-seropositive.

This chain connects TRBV7-9 to TRBJ2-2, with a weak D call TRBD1 (5 bases). The CDR3 spans 14 residues. Germline V CDR1 and CDR2: SEHNR, FQNEAQ (reference sequence). Trimming left V 4 bases short and J 2 bases short, with 8 bases between. Here the CDR3 reads CASSSDTNTGELFF. CDR3 sequence (DNA): TGTGCCAGCAGCTCGGACACCAACACCGGGGAGCTGTTTTTT.

This clone was recorded only once. The chain has TRBV10-3 and TRBJ2-1; perhaps TRBD2 as D (6 bases). V shed 8 bases and J shed 7 bases, with 12 bases lying between them. Germline assignment: CDR1 ENHRY and CDR2 SYGVKD. This CDR3 contains 12 residues. CDR3 DNA sequence: TGTGCCATCCGTACTAGCCCGAATGAGCAGTTCTTC. As protein: CAIRTSPNEQFF.

This chain uses TRBV5-1 with TRBJ2-6; D ambiguous. The germline V and J ends were trimmed by 4 bases and 0 bases, with 14 bases remaining between them. The CDR3 contains 17 residues. Looked up from germline, CDR1 is SGHRS and CDR2 is YFSETQ. This CDR3 is CASSPLSPSSGANVLTF. CDR3 nucleotides: TGCGCCAGCAGCCCGCTAAGTCCGTCCTCTGGGGCCAACGTCCTGACTTTC.

This chain links TRBV5-1 with TRBJ1-2; a weak D match, TRBD1 (6 bases). CDR1 SGHRS and CDR2 YFSETQ come from the germline V gene. CDR3 length: 14 amino acids. V was pared by 5 bases and J by 4 bases, with 15 bases between. The CDR3 nucleotides read TGCGCCAGCAGAGAGGACAGCCTTATCTATGGCTACACCTTC. Protein product: CASREDSLIYGYTF.

The V gene is TRBV7-2, the J gene TRBJ1-6; no firm D call. This CDR3 has 14 amino acids. V lost 5 bases and J 8 bases, leaving 13 bases between the germline ends. From germline, CDR1 is SGHTA and CDR2 FQGNSA. DNA for the CDR3: TGTGCCAGCAGCAACCGTCTCTCGGATTCACCCCTCCACTTT. It encodes CASSNRLSDSPLHF.

V and J are TRBV5-1 and TRBJ2-6, with D uncertain. The V and J ends lost 5 bases and 5 bases respectively, with 8 bases between them. This CDR3 region has 13 residues. The V gene's germline CDR1 is SGHRS and CDR2 YFSETQ. The CDR3 region has the DNA TGCGCCAGCAGTCCGGAGTGGGCCAACGTCCTGACTTTC. It encodes CASSPEWANVLTF.

This chain uses TRBV15 with TRBJ2-5; D is unclear. The CDR3 totals 13 residues. The germline CDR1 and CDR2 sequences are LNHNV and YYDKDF (reference sequence). V shed 0 bases and J shed 3 bases, with 5 bases lying between them. The CDR3 sequence is CATSRDQEETQYF. The CDR3 nucleotides are TGTGCCACCAGCAGAGATCAGGAAGAGACCCAGTACTTC. The full variable domain, rest sourced from reference TRBV15 and TRBJ2-5, is DAMVIQNPRYQVTQFGKPVTLSCSQTLNHNVMYWYQQKSSQAPKLLFHYYDKDFNNEADTPDNFQSRRPNTSFCFLDIRSPGLGDTAMYLCATSRDQEETQYFGPGTRLLVL.

The chain combines TRBV7-9 with TRBJ2-7; 9 bases agree with TRBD1. Trimming took 5 bases from V and 4 from J; bases not matched to a gene: 6. From germline, CDR1 is SEHNR and CDR2 FQNEAQ (reference sequence). This CDR3 is 14 amino acids long. Here the CDR3 reads CASSPGQGRYEQYF. CDR3 nucleotide sequence: TGTGCCAGCAGCCCGGGACAGGGTAGGTACGAGCAGTACTTC.

The genes are TRBV4-3 and TRBJ2-3; perhaps TRBD1 as D (6 bases). The CDR3 totals 16 residues. The V end lost 1 base, the J end lost 0 bases, and 11 bases lay between the germline ends. The germline gives CDR1 LGHNA, CDR2 YSLEER. The CDR3 DNA follows: TGCGCCAGCAGCCAAGTCTGGGGGCAAAGCACAGATACGCAGTATTTT. This gives the protein CASSQVWGQSTDTQYF.

The chain uses TRBV10-2 and TRBJ2-3, with 9 bases lining up with TRBD2. Per the germline V gene, CDR1 is WSHSY and CDR2 is SAAADI. The J segment lost 11 bases and the V segment lost 0 bases, leaving 12 bases of the junction unmatched. This CDR3 has 16 residues. The CDR3, as DNA: TGCGCCAGCAGTGAGTCGATCGGCGGGGGGGGTGTAGTGCAGTATTTT. Amino acids: CASSESIGGGGVVQYF.

The gene calls are TRBV6-1 and TRBJ2-4; TRBD1 agrees at 7 bases. Germline trimming cut 10 bases from V and 0 bases from J; bases unmatched to any gene: 6. The CDR3 totals 14 residues. Germline-derived CDR1 and CDR2 are MNHNS and SASEGT. The CDR3 DNA is TGTGCCACTGACCAGGGGGTAGCCAAAAACATTCAGTACTTC. Its translation is CATDQGVAKNIQYF.

The chain employs TRBV18 and TRBJ2-2; D remains unclear. Germline CDR1 reads KGHSH; CDR2 reads LQKENI. This CDR3 comprises 14 residues. Trimming removed 3 bases at V and 1 base at J, with 6 bases between. CDR3 sequence: CASSPRMNTGELFF. In nucleotides, the CDR3 is TGTGCCAGCTCACCGAGGATGAACACCGGGGAGCTGTTTTTT.

The rearrangement links TRBV13 to TRBJ2-3; D possibly corresponds to TRBD2 (6 bases). V was cut by 5 bases and J by 1 base, with 10 bases left in between. Germline CDR1 reads PRHDT; CDR2 reads FYEKMQ (reference sequence). This CDR3 has 14 residues. The CDR3 region has the DNA TGTGCCAGCAGCCTACGCGGGGGCACAGATACGCAGTATTTT. Translating gives CASSLRGGTDTQYF.

This clone appeared a few times. The chain employs TRBV2 and TRBJ2-7; 7 bases fit TRBD1. The CDR3 has 13 residues. Trimming cost V 3 bases and J 7 bases; bases outside gene matches: 6. Germline CDR1 SNHLY, CDR2 FYNNEI. The CDR3, as DNA: TGTGCCAGCAGTGACGACAGGGCCAGGGAGCAGTACTTC. Its protein is CASSDDRAREQYF.

This clone was seen a handful of times. This chain links TRBV4-1 with TRBJ1-4, with D uncertain. The CDR3 sequence is 15 residues long. In germline, CDR1 is MGHRA, CDR2 YSYEKL. The ends were cut back, 0 bases at V and 5 bases at J, with 10 bases in the middle. The CDR3 sequence is CASSQDLQWNEKLFF. In DNA form, the CDR3 reads TGCGCCAGCAGCCAAGATTTACAGTGGAATGAAAAACTGTTTTTT.

The chain carries TRBV7-6 and TRBJ2-7, with TRBD2 matching over 7 bases. The CDR3 consists of 15 residues. The J segment lost 6 bases and the V segment lost 5 bases, leaving 13 bases of the junction unmatched. The germline V gene encodes CDR1 SGHVS and CDR2 FNYEAQ. The CDR3 DNA sequence: TGTGCCAGCAGCACCCGGGGCGGGACTAAGGGCGAGCAGTACTTC. This sequence encodes CASSTRGGTKGEQYF.

The chain recombines TRBV6-4 with TRBJ1-1; 8 nucleotides align to TRBD1. Germline assignment: CDR1 MRHNA and CDR2 SNTAGT. The CDR3 covers 14 residues. V was clipped by 8 bases and J by 4 bases; unmatched bases: 9. The CDR3 here is CASARDRLATEAFF. The CDR3 DNA sequence: TGTGCCAGCGCCCGGGACAGGTTGGCCACTGAAGCTTTCTTT.

V is TRBV4-3 and J is TRBJ2-1; D not certain. The germline V and J ends were trimmed by 0 bases and 3 bases, with 12 bases remaining between them. There are 16 residues in the CDR3. Germline CDR1 and CDR2: LGHNA and YSLEER. Here the CDR3 reads CASSQEGARYYNEQFF. The CDR3 DNA sequence: TGCGCCAGCAGCCAAGAAGGAGCGCGGTACTACAATGAGCAGTTCTTC.

J is TRBJ1-1 and V is TRBV4-3; tentatively, D is TRBD1 (6 bases). The CDR3 length is 15 residues. The V and J ends lost 4 bases and 6 bases respectively, with 18 bases between them. Germline-derived CDR1 and CDR2 are LGHNA and YSLEER. CDR3 DNA: TGCGCCAGCAGCCTTTCAGGGGCCAAAAACGCTGAAGCTTTCTTT. The encoded protein is CASSLSGAKNAEAFF.

This clone was recorded once. The gene calls are TRBV15 and TRBJ1-5; D is undetermined. This CDR3 is built from 14 residues. The germline gives CDR1 LNHNV, CDR2 YYDKDF (reference sequence). Between the trimmed V and J ends, which lost 1 base and 5 bases, there was a span of 9 bases. The DNA for the CDR3 is TGTGCCACCAGCAGAGGCTGGCGGGATCAGCCCCAGCATTTT. Its protein is CATSRGWRDQPQHF.

The chain recombines TRBV7-2 with TRBJ2-5, with TRBD2 matching 7 bases. The V segment lost 4 bases and the J segment 3 bases; nucleotides outside the gene matches: 5. Germline V gives CDR1 SGHTA, CDR2 FQGNSA. This CDR3 contains 14 residues. DNA of the CDR3: TGTGCCAGCAGCTCGGGCGGGGGAAAAGAGACCCAGTACTTC. As protein: CASSSGGGKETQYF.

This clone showed up just a few times. This sequence joins TRBV6-6 and TRBJ1-5; the match to TRBD1 covers 7 bases. Looked up from germline, CDR1 is MNHNY and CDR2 is SVGAGI (reference sequence). CDR3 size: 16 residues. V shed 7 bases and J 0 bases; nucleotides not matched to a gene: 9. This CDR3 reads CASNRGDFYSNQPQHF. The CDR3 DNA sequence: TGTGCCAGCAACAGGGGCGATTTTTATAGCAATCAGCCCCAGCATTTT.

This clone was counted only a few times. The rearrangement links TRBV5-1 to TRBJ2-2, with TRBD2 as a possible D gene (6 bases). This CDR3 contains 14 residues. V was cut by 0 bases and J by 6 bases, with 9 bases left in between. Germline V gene sequence: CDR1 SGHRS, CDR2 YFSETQ. CDR3 in amino acids: CASSLEAGAGELFF. The CDR3 nucleotides read TGCGCCAGCAGCTTGGAAGCGGGTGCCGGGGAGCTGTTTTTT.

This rearrangement joins TRBV5-1 to TRBJ2-7; possible D gene TRBD1, 5 bases. Per germline, CDR1 SGHRS and CDR2 YFSETQ. CDR3 length equals 17 residues. Trimming pared 4 bases from V and 4 bases from J, leaving 24 bases between. The CDR3 loop is CASSTDPRDPPPYEQYF. The CDR3 DNA reads as TGCGCCAGCAGCACAGACCCCAGGGATCCCCCCCCTTACGAGCAGTACTTC. Complete variable domain (other parts from reference TRBV5-1 and TRBJ2-7): KAGVTQTPRYLIKTRGQQVTLSCSPISGHRSVSWYQQTPGQGLQFLFEYFSETQRNKGNFPGRFSGRQFSNSRSEMNVSTLELGDSALYLCASSTDPRDPPPYEQYFGPGTRLTVT.

The gene calls are TRBV27 and TRBJ2-2, with TRBD2 matching over 8 bases. The CDR3 contains 19 residues. Per the germline V gene, CDR1 is MNHEY and CDR2 is SMNVEV (reference sequence). The ends lost 6 bases at V and 1 base at J; junction bases unmatched: 16. CDR3 region: CASRRRVSSGVLNTGELFF. For the CDR3, the DNA is TGTGCCAGCAGACGCCGCGTTAGTAGCGGGGTGCTGAACACCGGGGAGCTGTTTTTT.

This clone was seen once. The CDR3 spells CAWSVGDNYNSPLHF. The CDR3 DNA follows: TGTGCCTGGAGTGTAGGCGACAATTATAATTCACCCCTCCACTTT. The rearrangement joins TRBV30 to TRBJ1-6; no clear D. V was clipped by 0 bases and J by 4 bases, with 10 bases between them. The CDR3 extends over 15 amino acids. Germline V gene sequence: CDR1 GTSNPN, CDR2 SVGIG (reference sequence).